This passage covers 8 T cell receptor beta chains from one sample sequenced in a study of early T cells in non-severe SARS-CoV-2 infection. TCRdb independently ran MiXCR on the 5' RACE reads; one entry per CDR3 protein. The table lists more than 65,000 distinct CDR3 sequences, about 4.6% of them singletons, with around 3.4% in the top ten. The source material was whole blood, sampled at baseline. The receptors were gathered from an adult who was a healthcare worker with PCR-confirmed SARS-CoV-2 infection or an uninfected control (not recorded which). The donor label of this sample is uncertain.

This clonotype was counted many times. This chain links TRBV20-1 with TRBJ2-3; D not certain. V gave up 6 bases and J gave up 3 bases, with 4 bases separating them. From germline, CDR1 is DFQATT and CDR2 SNEGSKA (reference sequence). The CDR3 sequence is 10 residues long. CDR3 in DNA: TGCAGTGCACAAACAGATACGCAGTATTTT. It yields the protein CSAQTDTQYF.

This clonotype was counted at least ten times. The rearrangement links TRBV5-4 to TRBJ2-7, with D tentatively TRBD1 (5 bases). Germline V gene data show CDR1 as SGHNT and CDR2 as YYREEE (reference sequence). V lost 0 bases and J lost 1, with 11 bases in between. The CDR3 length is 15 residues. The chain's CDR3 is CASSLAGIGSYEQYF. In DNA, the CDR3 is TGTGCCAGCAGCTTGGCAGGGATCGGGTCCTACGAGCAGTACTTC.

The chain couples TRBV7-2 to TRBJ1-1; the D gene is possibly TRBD1 (6 bases). Germline loops: CDR1 SGHTA, CDR2 FQGNSA. This CDR3 comprises 15 residues. Trimming pared 0 bases from V and 1 base from J, leaving 9 bases between. The DNA of the CDR3 is TGTGCCAGCAGCTTAGCGGAGACAGGGAACACTGAAGCTTTCTTT. This codes for CASSLAETGNTEAFF.

There are many counts of this clonotype. The chain links TRBV5-1 to TRBJ2-2; the match to TRBD1 covers 7 bases. There are 15 residues in the CDR3. The V and J ends lost 6 bases and 1 base, in that order; junction bases with no gene match: 6. Germline V lookup: CDR1 SGHRS, CDR2 YFSETQ. CDR3 bases: TGCGCCAGCACCCAGGGGGTCGTGAACACCGGGGAGCTGTTTTTT. Amino acids: CASTQGVVNTGELFF.

At least ten counts were recorded for this clonotype. This chain connects TRBV25-1 to TRBJ1-3; 9 bases agree with TRBD1. The J segment lost 3 bases and the V segment lost 7 bases, leaving 10 bases of the junction unmatched. Germline V gene data show CDR1 as MGHDK and CDR2 as SYGVNS. CDR3 length: 16 residues. The CDR3 is CASTSGTGFLGNTIYF. Here the CDR3 DNA reads TGTGCCAGCACATCCGGGACAGGGTTTCTTGGAAACACCATATATTTT.

This clonotype was picked up many times. The V and J genes are TRBV4-1 and TRBJ2-3; D remains ambiguous. From germline, CDR1 is MGHRA and CDR2 YSYEKL. The V and J ends lost 3 bases and 2 bases respectively, with 12 bases between them. There are 15 residues in the CDR3. Written as DNA, the CDR3 is TGCGCCAGCAGCCAGGCAGGAGCTACCACAGATACGCAGTATTTT. Translating gives CASSQAGATTDTQYF.

This clonotype was counted ten times or more. The chain links TRBV20-1 to TRBJ1-1, with a tentative D call TRBD1 (5 bases). The CDR3 has 10 residues. The germline gives CDR1 DFQATT, CDR2 SNEGSKA (reference sequence). The V and J ends lost 5 bases and 8 bases respectively, with 9 bases between them. This chain's CDR3 is CSAWDVEAFF. CDR3 sequence (DNA): TGCAGTGCTTGGGACGTGGAAGCTTTCTTT.

This clonotype has ten or more counts. The rearrangement links TRBV29-1 to TRBJ1-1, with no clear D. Germline CDR1 and CDR2: SQVTM and ANQGSEA. V lost 2 bases, J lost 4 bases, and 17 bases lay in between. This CDR3 is built from 15 residues. Here the CDR3 reads CSVENPQDKGTEAFF. CDR3 bases: TGCAGCGTTGAAAACCCGCAAGATAAGGGCACTGAAGCTTTCTTT.